The clone carrying this T cell receptor (beta chain) was recorded once. Its target is unknown. The CDR3 is 17 residues long. In germline, CDR1 is MNHEY, CDR2 SVGEGT. With 0 bases clipped from V and 4 bases from J, the junction kept 5 bases outside the gene matches. This sample was included in a study of T cell responses to AZD1222 COVID-19 vaccine. Sequenced by immunoSEQ multiplex PCR; TCRdb stores in-frame clones only, minus some. The data show about 130,000 clones, around 90% seen once. Overall study results and limits: Seropositive status at baseline applied to only six AZD1222 recipients. Researchers report vaccine-associated CD4 TCRs spanning spike, with dominance at 160-218 and 743-854. Close to half of all spike-specific TCRs reportedly target regions of the variants that are unmutated. Elevations in Spike-specific TCR breadth and depth followed administration of two AZD1222 doses.

The chain couples TRBV6-2 or TRBV6-3 to TRBJ2-6, with 8 bases aligning to TRBD1. The specimen was peripheral blood, collected on day 0 of AZD1222 vaccination. This clonotype was obtained from an adult in good health. The chain's CDR3 is CASSYSGQGAGANVLTF. CDR3 in DNA: TGTGCCAGCAGTTACTCCGGACAGGGAGCCGGGGCCAACGTCCTGACTTTC.